Listed below are T cell receptor beta chains from one sample, sequenced in a study of neurological immune-mediated disorders. MiXCR, applied by TCRdb to the 5' RACE reads, yields one record per CDR3 protein. This sample carries roughly 90,000 distinct CDR3 sequences, roughly 3.3% of them seen once, and the ten largest clones take around 2.7%. The specimen was PBMCs. These receptors all come from a woman in her forties or fifties with multiple sclerosis. Both conserved end residues are part of each CDR3. A D gene is named only where the DNA matches it firmly. Clone size appears in some rows only: once, few, many, or a class for an expanded clone.

abundance: many
v_gene: TRBV5-1
d_gene: .
j_gene: TRBJ1-1
CDR3aa: CASSFARGWNTEAFF
CDR3nt: TGCGCCAGCAGCTTCGCGCGGGGTTGGAACACTGAAGCTTTCTTT

abundance: many
v_gene: TRBV20-1
d_gene: .
j_gene: TRBJ2-7
CDR3aa: CSATRTDSYEQYF
CDR3nt: TGCAGTGCTACCCGGACAGATTCCTACGAGCAGTACTTC

abundance: many
v_gene: TRBV19
d_gene: TRBD1
j_gene: TRBJ2-2
CDR3aa: CASSIGADRVTGELFF
CDR3nt: TGTGCCAGTAGTATTGGTGCCGACAGGGTCACCGGGGAGCTGTTTTTT

abundance: many
v_gene: TRBV29-1
d_gene: TRBD1
j_gene: TRBJ2-2
CDR3aa: CSGRDRDTGELFF
CDR3nt: TGCAGCGGCCGGGACAGGGACACCGGGGAGCTGTTTTTT

abundance: few
v_gene: TRBV5-1
d_gene: .
j_gene: TRBJ2-7
CDR3aa: CASSVTGRLAYEQYF
CDR3nt: TGCGCCAGCAGCGTAACAGGGCGCCTCGCCTACGAGCAGTACTTC

abundance: many
v_gene: TRBV4-3
d_gene: .
j_gene: TRBJ1-1
CDR3aa: CASSQEGPGRMDTEAFF
CDR3nt: TGCGCCAGCAGCCAAGAAGGCCCGGGGAGGATGGACACTGAAGCTTTCTTT

abundance: many
v_gene: TRBV9
d_gene: .
j_gene: TRBJ2-2
CDR3aa: CASSVGGGELFF
CDR3nt: TGTGCCAGCAGCGTGGGGGGCGGGGAGCTGTTTTTT

abundance: many
v_gene: TRBV12-3/TRBV12-4
d_gene: .
j_gene: TRBJ2-2
CDR3aa: CATIPIANTGELFF
CDR3nt: TGTGCCACTATCCCGATAGCGAACACCGGGGAGCTGTTTTTT

abundance: many
v_gene: TRBV2
d_gene: TRBD2
j_gene: TRBJ2-3
CDR3aa: CASRGWRGVDTQYF
CDR3nt: TGTGCCAGCAGAGGATGGCGGGGGGTAGATACGCAGTATTTT

abundance: many
v_gene: TRBV7-2
d_gene: TRBD2
j_gene: TRBJ2-5
CDR3aa: CASSRGLGGGPGETQYF
CDR3nt: TGTGCCAGCAGCCGGGGTTTGGGGGGGGGACCTGGAGAGACCCAGTACTTC

abundance: many
v_gene: TRBV12-3/TRBV12-4
d_gene: TRBD1
j_gene: TRBJ2-3
CDR3aa: CASRGGFTDTQYF
CDR3nt: TGTGCCAGCAGAGGGGGCTTCACAGATACGCAGTATTTT

abundance: many
v_gene: TRBV5-1
d_gene: TRBD2
j_gene: TRBJ2-3
CDR3aa: CASSLETSNLRTDTQYF
CDR3nt: TGCGCCAGCAGCTTGGAGACTAGCAATTTACGCACAGATACGCAGTATTTT

abundance: many
v_gene: TRBV3-1
d_gene: .
j_gene: TRBJ2-3
CDR3aa: CASSLYTDTQYF
CDR3nt: TGTGCCAGCAGCCTATACACAGATACGCAGTATTTT

abundance: many
v_gene: TRBV29-1
d_gene: TRBD1
j_gene: TRBJ2-7
CDR3aa: CSVRRGSYEQYF
CDR3nt: TGCAGCGTTCGCAGGGGGTCCTACGAGCAGTACTTC

abundance: many
v_gene: TRBV5-1
d_gene: .
j_gene: TRBJ1-2
CDR3aa: CASSLAGDKGYGYTF
CDR3nt: TGCGCCAGCAGCTTGGCCGGAGACAAGGGCTATGGCTACACCTTC

abundance: many
v_gene: TRBV5-1
d_gene: .
j_gene: TRBJ1-1
CDR3aa: CASKSRGDTEAFF
CDR3nt: TGCGCCAGCAAGTCAAGGGGGGACACTGAAGCTTTCTTT

abundance: many
v_gene: TRBV5-5
d_gene: .
j_gene: TRBJ2-1
CDR3aa: CASSAHTVDEQFF
CDR3nt: TGTGCCAGCAGCGCACACACGGTGGATGAGCAGTTCTTC

abundance: many
v_gene: TRBV7-9
d_gene: .
j_gene: TRBJ2-2
CDR3aa: CASSQAVSGTGELFF
CDR3nt: TGTGCCAGCAGTCAAGCCGTCTCGGGGACCGGGGAGCTGTTTTTT

abundance: many
v_gene: TRBV9
d_gene: TRBD1
j_gene: TRBJ2-1
CDR3aa: CASSPTQGVINEQFF
CDR3nt: TGTGCCAGCAGCCCAACACAGGGGGTGATCAATGAGCAGTTCTTC

abundance: many
v_gene: TRBV5-1
d_gene: TRBD1
j_gene: TRBJ2-2
CDR3aa: CASNGGTAASGELFF
CDR3nt: TGCGCCAGCAATGGTGGGACAGCCGCCTCCGGGGAGCTGTTTTTT

abundance: many
v_gene: TRBV7-2
d_gene: .
j_gene: TRBJ2-5
CDR3aa: CASSLGGGTQYF
CDR3nt: TGTGCCAGCAGCTTAGGTGGGGGGACCCAGTACTTC

abundance: many
v_gene: TRBV20-1
d_gene: TRBD2
j_gene: TRBJ2-2
CDR3aa: CSARDAGTTIGELFF
CDR3nt: TGCAGTGCTAGAGACGCCGGGACTACTATTGGGGAGCTGTTTTTT

abundance: few
v_gene: TRBV7-7
d_gene: TRBD2
j_gene: TRBJ2-5
CDR3aa: CASSLSGGRQETQYF
CDR3nt: TGTGCTAGCAGCTTATCGGGGGGTCGGCAAGAGACCCAGTACTTC

abundance: many
v_gene: TRBV7-9
d_gene: .
j_gene: TRBJ1-3
CDR3aa: CASTTMGGVGNTIYF
CDR3nt: TGTGCCAGCACCACCATGGGGGGCGTTGGAAACACCATATATTTT

abundance: many
v_gene: TRBV29-1
d_gene: TRBD2
j_gene: TRBJ2-3
CDR3aa: CSVVLAGVTDTQYF
CDR3nt: TGCAGCGTTGTACTAGCGGGGGTCACAGATACGCAGTATTTT

abundance: .
v_gene: TRBV11-2
d_gene: .
j_gene: TRBJ2-3
CDR3aa: CASSLRTEDTQYF
CDR3nt: TGTGCCAGCAGCTTACGGACAGAAGATACGCAGTATTTT

abundance: many
v_gene: TRBV2
d_gene: TRBD2
j_gene: TRBJ2-7
CDR3aa: CASRASGGGSYEQYF
CDR3nt: TGTGCCAGCAGGGCGAGCGGGGGTGGTTCCTACGAGCAGTACTTC

abundance: many
v_gene: TRBV29-1
d_gene: .
j_gene: TRBJ1-3
CDR3aa: CSVLGRGGPGNTIYF
CDR3nt: TGCAGCGTTCTAGGGAGAGGAGGTCCTGGAAACACCATATATTTT

abundance: .
v_gene: TRBV11-2
d_gene: .
j_gene: TRBJ2-1
CDR3aa: CASSLLGVGPNEQFF
CDR3nt: TGTGCCAGCAGCTTACTTGGTGTGGGTCCCAATGAGCAGTTCTTT

abundance: many
v_gene: TRBV6-6
d_gene: TRBD1
j_gene: TRBJ2-7
CDR3aa: CASSTRDSRPYEQYF
CDR3nt: TGTGCCAGCAGTACCCGGGACAGCCGTCCCTACGAGCAGTACTTC

abundance: many
v_gene: TRBV20-1
d_gene: .
j_gene: TRBJ1-5
CDR3aa: CSARGGSGNQPQHF
CDR3nt: TGCAGTGCTAGAGGGGGGTCTGGCAATCAGCCCCAGCATTTT

abundance: many
v_gene: TRBV14
d_gene: .
j_gene: TRBJ1-2
CDR3aa: CASSQAQGIPDGGYTF
CDR3nt: TGTGCCAGCAGCCAAGCTCAAGGGATCCCCGATGGGGGCTACACCTTC

abundance: .
v_gene: TRBV20-1
d_gene: .
j_gene: TRBJ2-1
CDR3aa: CSARGVGLSQAFF
CDR3nt: TGCAGTGCTAGAGGTGTCGGCCTTTCTCAGGCGTTCTTC

abundance: many
v_gene: TRBV9
d_gene: TRBD2
j_gene: TRBJ2-2
CDR3aa: CASSPLPTGRGGNTGELFF
CDR3nt: TGTGCCAGCAGCCCCCTGCCGACGGGGCGGGGGGGAAACACCGGGGAGCTGTTTTTT

abundance: many
v_gene: TRBV4-1
d_gene: .
j_gene: TRBJ1-6
CDR3aa: CASSQDIGVGSPLHF
CDR3nt: TGCGCCAGCAGCCAAGATATAGGGGTTGGCTCACCCCTCCACTTT

abundance: many
v_gene: TRBV5-6
d_gene: TRBD1
j_gene: TRBJ1-3
CDR3aa: CASSGTGVGNTIYF
CDR3nt: TGTGCCAGCAGCGGGACAGGGGTTGGAAACACCATATATTTT

abundance: many
v_gene: TRBV5-1
d_gene: .
j_gene: TRBJ1-1
CDR3aa: CASSLVVGGLAFF
CDR3nt: TGCGCCAGCAGCTTGGTTGTTGGGGGCCTAGCTTTCTTT

abundance: many
v_gene: TRBV19
d_gene: .
j_gene: TRBJ1-2
CDR3aa: CASSIELQDIYGYTF
CDR3nt: TGTGCCAGTAGTATAGAACTACAGGATATCTATGGCTACACCTTC

abundance: many
v_gene: TRBV7-2
d_gene: .
j_gene: TRBJ2-7
CDR3aa: CASSLFYEQYF
CDR3nt: TGTGCCAGCAGCTTATTTTACGAGCAGTACTTC

abundance: few
v_gene: TRBV4-1
d_gene: .
j_gene: TRBJ1-1
CDR3aa: CASSHVLQNTEAFF
CDR3nt: TGCGCCAGCAGCCATGTCCTACAGAACACTGAAGCTTTCTTT

abundance: many
v_gene: TRBV20-1
d_gene: TRBD1
j_gene: TRBJ1-6
CDR3aa: CSAGQGYNSPLHF
CDR3nt: TGCAGTGCCGGACAGGGCTATAATTCACCCCTCCACTTT

abundance: many
v_gene: TRBV3-1
d_gene: .
j_gene: TRBJ2-7
CDR3aa: CASSQVTHEQYF
CDR3nt: TGTGCCAGCAGCCAAGTGACCCACGAGCAGTACTTC

abundance: many
v_gene: TRBV6-5
d_gene: TRBD2
j_gene: TRBJ2-7
CDR3aa: CASSHLAGGPTGEQYF
CDR3nt: TGTGCCAGCAGCCACCTAGCGGGGGGGCCTACAGGCGAGCAGTACTTC

abundance: many
v_gene: TRBV7-2
d_gene: .
j_gene: TRBJ1-1
CDR3aa: CASSLASRLNTEAFF
CDR3nt: TGTGCCAGCAGCTTAGCCTCGCGGCTAAACACTGAAGCTTTCTTT

abundance: many
v_gene: TRBV7-9
d_gene: .
j_gene: TRBJ2-1
CDR3aa: CASSPPASPSNEQFF
CDR3nt: TGTGCCAGCAGCCCCCCCGCCTCCCCCAGCAATGAGCAGTTCTTC

abundance: many
v_gene: TRBV9
d_gene: TRBD1
j_gene: TRBJ2-2
CDR3aa: CASSSQSNRGRPGELFF
CDR3nt: TGTGCCAGCAGCTCCCAATCAAACAGGGGGCGCCCCGGGGAGCTGTTTTTT

abundance: many
v_gene: TRBV3-1
d_gene: .
j_gene: TRBJ2-5
CDR3aa: CASSQDFGGTPTRETQYF
CDR3nt: TGTGCCAGCAGCCAAGATTTTGGGGGCACCCCCACAAGAGAGACCCAGTACTTC

abundance: many
v_gene: TRBV28
d_gene: .
j_gene: TRBJ2-7
CDR3aa: CASSWDYEQYF
CDR3nt: TGTGCCAGCAGTTGGGACTACGAGCAGTACTTC

abundance: many
v_gene: TRBV6-6
d_gene: TRBD2
j_gene: TRBJ2-5
CDR3aa: CASRMGGGETQYF
CDR3nt: TGTGCCAGCAGAATGGGGGGGGGGGAGACCCAGTACTTC

abundance: many
v_gene: TRBV29-1
d_gene: .
j_gene: TRBJ1-2
CDR3aa: CSAHTSYGYTF
CDR3nt: TGCAGCGCACACACAAGCTATGGCTACACCTTC

abundance: many
v_gene: TRBV20-1
d_gene: TRBD2
j_gene: TRBJ2-7
CDR3aa: CSAREEAGGYYEQYF
CDR3nt: TGCAGTGCTAGAGAGGAGGCGGGGGGGTACTACGAGCAGTACTTC

abundance: .
v_gene: TRBV7-2
d_gene: TRBD1
j_gene: TRBJ1-6
CDR3aa: CASSPDLELSVPGQRYNSTLNF
CDR3nt: TGTGCCAGCAGCCCCGATCTCGAGCTCTCCGTACCGGGACAGAGATATAATTCAACCCTCAACTTT

abundance: many
v_gene: TRBV15
d_gene: TRBD1
j_gene: TRBJ1-6
CDR3aa: CATSRTSGGNSPLHF
CDR3nt: TGTGCCACCAGCAGGACCTCAGGGGGGAATTCACCCCTCCACTTT

abundance: many
v_gene: TRBV12-3/TRBV12-4
d_gene: .
j_gene: TRBJ2-7
CDR3aa: CASMTVAFGGEQYF
CDR3nt: TGTGCCAGCATGACCGTCGCCTTCGGTGGCGAGCAGTACTTC

abundance: .
v_gene: TRBV5-6
d_gene: .
j_gene: TRBJ1-2
CDR3aa: CASSLASWGADGYTF
CDR3nt: TGTGCCAGCAGCTTGGCCTCATGGGGCGCCGATGGCTACACCTTC